Detailed here is one T cell receptor (beta chain). Its antigen is unidentified. This sample is part of a study of CXCR3-negative and CXCR3-positive naive CD8 T cells. Across the study: Summed over all libraries, TRB reads came to some 130 million, with about 1.5 +/- 0.3 million per library. Study-wide results and caveats: With respect to TRBV-TRBJ usage, naive CXCR3-negative and CXCR3-positive cells were similar; memory differed. CXCR3-positive naive cells carried more hydrophobic TRB CDR3s than CXCR3-negative naive cells did.

The length of the CDR3 is 12 residues. Germline-derived CDR1 and CDR2 are DFQATT and SNEGSKA (reference sequence). CD45RO-CCR7+CD27+CD95- was the phenotype of naive CD8+ T cells. UMI-labeled 5' RACE yielded the TRB cDNA libraries. TCRdb derives one entry per CDR3 protein from the 5' RACE reads, leaving out DNA. Recorded for this sample: around 63,000 distinct CDR3 sequences. The rearrangement links TRBV20-1 to TRBJ1-1. The sequence derives from a human donor in good health. Some clones in this sample may be carry-over from other donors' samples. The sequenced sample consisted of naive CXCR3+ CD8+ T cells from blood. Specified subset: CD45RO-CCR7+CD27+CD95- naive CD8+ T cells expressing CXCR3 (TNR3+). The CDR3 region is CSATRRDTEAFF.